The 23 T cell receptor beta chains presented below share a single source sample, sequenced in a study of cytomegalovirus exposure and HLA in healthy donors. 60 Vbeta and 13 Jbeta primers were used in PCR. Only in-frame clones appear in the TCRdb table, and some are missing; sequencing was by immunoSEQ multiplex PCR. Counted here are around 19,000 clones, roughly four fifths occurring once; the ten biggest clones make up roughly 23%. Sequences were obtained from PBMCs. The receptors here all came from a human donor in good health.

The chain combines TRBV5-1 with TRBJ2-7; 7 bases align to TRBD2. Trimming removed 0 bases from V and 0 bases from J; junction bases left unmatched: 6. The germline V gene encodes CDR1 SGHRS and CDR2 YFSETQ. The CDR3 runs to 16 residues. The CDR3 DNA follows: TGCGCCAGCAGCTTGGCGGGGGTAGCGGGCTCCTACGAGCAGTACTTC. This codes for CASSLAGVAGSYEQYF.

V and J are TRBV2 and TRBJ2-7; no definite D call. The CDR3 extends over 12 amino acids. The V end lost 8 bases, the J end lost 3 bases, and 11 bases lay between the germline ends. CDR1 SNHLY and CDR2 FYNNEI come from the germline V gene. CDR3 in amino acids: CASRRYYYEQYF. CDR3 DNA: TGTGCCAGCCGCAGATATTACTACGAGCAGTACTTC.

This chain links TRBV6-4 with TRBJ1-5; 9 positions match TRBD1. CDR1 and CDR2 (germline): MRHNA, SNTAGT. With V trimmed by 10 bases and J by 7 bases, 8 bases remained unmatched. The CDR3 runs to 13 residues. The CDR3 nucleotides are TGTGCCACCCCGGGACAGGGTAACCAGCCCCAGCATTTT. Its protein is CATPGQGNQPQHF.

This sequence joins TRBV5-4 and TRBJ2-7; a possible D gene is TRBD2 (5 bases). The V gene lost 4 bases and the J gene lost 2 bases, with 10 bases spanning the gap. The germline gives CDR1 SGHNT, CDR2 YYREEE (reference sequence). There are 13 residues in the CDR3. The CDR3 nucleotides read TGTGCCAGCAGCCTGGCGGGTCCCTACGAGCAGTACTTC. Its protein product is CASSLAGPYEQYF.

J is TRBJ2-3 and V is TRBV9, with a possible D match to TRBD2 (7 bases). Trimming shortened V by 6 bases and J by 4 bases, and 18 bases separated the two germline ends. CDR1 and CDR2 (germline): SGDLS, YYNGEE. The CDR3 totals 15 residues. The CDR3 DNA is TGTGCCAGCACCGGGGAGGGGGGCTGGGCAGATACGCAGTATTTT. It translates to CASTGEGGWADTQYF.

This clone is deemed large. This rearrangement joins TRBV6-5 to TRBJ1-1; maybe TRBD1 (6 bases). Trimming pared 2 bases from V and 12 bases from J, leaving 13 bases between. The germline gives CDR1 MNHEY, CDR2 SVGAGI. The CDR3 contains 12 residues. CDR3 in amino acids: CASSYLGGGTFF. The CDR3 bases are TGTGCCAGCAGTTACCTGGGAGGGGGAACTTTCTTT.

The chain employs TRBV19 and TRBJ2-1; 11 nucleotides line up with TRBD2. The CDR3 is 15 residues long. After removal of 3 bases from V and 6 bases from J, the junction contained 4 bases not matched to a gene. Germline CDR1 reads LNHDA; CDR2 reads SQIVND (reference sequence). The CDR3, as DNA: TGTGCCAGTAGTATTTCTAGCGGGAGGTTCAATGAGCAGTTCTTC. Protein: CASSISSGRFNEQFF.

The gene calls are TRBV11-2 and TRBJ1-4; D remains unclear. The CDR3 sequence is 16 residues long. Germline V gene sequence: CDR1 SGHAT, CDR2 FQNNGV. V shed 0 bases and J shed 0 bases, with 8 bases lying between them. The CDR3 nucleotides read TGTGCCAGCAGCTTAGATCGCAGTGCAACTAATGAAAAACTGTTTTTT. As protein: CASSLDRSATNEKLFF.

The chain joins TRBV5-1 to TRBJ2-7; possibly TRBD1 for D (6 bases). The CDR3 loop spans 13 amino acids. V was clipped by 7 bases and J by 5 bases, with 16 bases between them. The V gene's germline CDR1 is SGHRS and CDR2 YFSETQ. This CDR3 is CASARPQGDEQYF. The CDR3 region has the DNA TGCGCCAGCGCCCGCCCACAGGGCGACGAGCAGTACTTC. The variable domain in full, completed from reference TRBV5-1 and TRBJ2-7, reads KAGVTQTPRYLIKTRGQQVTLSCSPISGHRSVSWYQQTPGQGLQFLFEYFSETQRNKGNFPGRFSGRQFSNSRSEMNVSTLELGDSALYLCASARPQGDEQYFGPGTRLTVT.

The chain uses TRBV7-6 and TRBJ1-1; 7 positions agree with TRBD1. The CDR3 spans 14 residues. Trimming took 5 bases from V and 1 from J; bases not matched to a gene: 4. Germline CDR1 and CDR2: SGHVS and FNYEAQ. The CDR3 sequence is CASSTGQANTEAFF. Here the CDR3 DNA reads TGTGCCAGCAGCACCGGACAGGCGAACACTGAAGCTTTCTTT.

In nucleotides, the CDR3 is TGCGCCAGCAGCCCAGGGGGCCGCAGGGAGCAGTTCTTC. It translates to CASSPGGRREQFF. The rearrangement joins TRBV5-1 to TRBJ2-1; TRBD1 agrees at 8 bases. J lost 10 bases, V lost 4 bases, and 7 bases had no gene match. Germline loops: CDR1 SGHRS, CDR2 YFSETQ. CDR3 size: 13 residues.

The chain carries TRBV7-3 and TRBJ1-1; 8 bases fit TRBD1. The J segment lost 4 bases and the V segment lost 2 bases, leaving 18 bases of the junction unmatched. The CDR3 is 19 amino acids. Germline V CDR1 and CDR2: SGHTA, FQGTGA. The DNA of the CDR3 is TGTGCCAGCAGCTTAGGCACCTCGGGCAGGGGGCTCGTGGGCACTGAAGCTTTCTTT. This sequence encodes CASSLGTSGRGLVGTEAFF.

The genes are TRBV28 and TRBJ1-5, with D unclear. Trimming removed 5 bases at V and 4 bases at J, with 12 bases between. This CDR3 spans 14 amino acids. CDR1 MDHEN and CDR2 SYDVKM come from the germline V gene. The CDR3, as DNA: TGTGCCAGCAGTGACTCGTCGGGAAATCAGCCCCAGCATTTT. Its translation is CASSDSSGNQPQHF.

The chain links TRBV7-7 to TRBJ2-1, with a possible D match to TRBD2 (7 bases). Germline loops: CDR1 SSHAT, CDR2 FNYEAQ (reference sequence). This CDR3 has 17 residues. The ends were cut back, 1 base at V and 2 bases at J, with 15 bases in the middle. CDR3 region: CASSLEGGARTYNEQFF. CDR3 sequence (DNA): TGTGCCAGCAGCTTAGAGGGGGGGGCGCGAACCTACAATGAGCAGTTCTTC.

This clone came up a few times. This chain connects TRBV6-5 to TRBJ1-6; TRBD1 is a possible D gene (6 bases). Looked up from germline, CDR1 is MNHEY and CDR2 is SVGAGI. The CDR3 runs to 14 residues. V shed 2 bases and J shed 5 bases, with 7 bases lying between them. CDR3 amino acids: CASSYTGNNSPLHF. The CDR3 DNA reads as TGTGCCAGCAGTTACACAGGGAATAATTCACCCCTCCACTTT.

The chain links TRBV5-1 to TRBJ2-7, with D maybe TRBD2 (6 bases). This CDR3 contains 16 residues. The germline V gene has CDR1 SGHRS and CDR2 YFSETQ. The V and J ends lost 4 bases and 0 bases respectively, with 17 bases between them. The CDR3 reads CASSPGSGLSSYEQYF. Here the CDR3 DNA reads TGCGCCAGCAGCCCCGGTAGCGGCCTAAGCTCCTACGAGCAGTACTTC.

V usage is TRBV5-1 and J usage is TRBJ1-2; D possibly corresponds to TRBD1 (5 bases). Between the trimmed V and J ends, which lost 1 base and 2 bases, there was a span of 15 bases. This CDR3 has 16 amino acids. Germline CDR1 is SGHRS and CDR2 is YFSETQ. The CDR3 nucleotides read TGCGCCAGCAGCTTGCCTACAGGCCCGTCCAACTATGGCTACACCTTC. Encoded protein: CASSLPTGPSNYGYTF.

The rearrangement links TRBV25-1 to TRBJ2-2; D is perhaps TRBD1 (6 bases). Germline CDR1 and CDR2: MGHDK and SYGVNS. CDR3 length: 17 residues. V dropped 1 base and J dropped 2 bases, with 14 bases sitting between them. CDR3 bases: TGTGCCAGCAGTGAATCCTGGGGGCAACTAAACACCGGGGAGCTGTTTTTT. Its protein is CASSESWGQLNTGELFF. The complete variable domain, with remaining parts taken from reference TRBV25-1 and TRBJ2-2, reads EADIYQTPRYLVIGTGKKITLECSQTMGHDKMYWYQQDPGMELHLIHYSYGVNSTEKGDLSSESTVSRIRTEHFPLTLESARPSHTSQYLCASSESWGQLNTGELFFGEGSRLTVL.

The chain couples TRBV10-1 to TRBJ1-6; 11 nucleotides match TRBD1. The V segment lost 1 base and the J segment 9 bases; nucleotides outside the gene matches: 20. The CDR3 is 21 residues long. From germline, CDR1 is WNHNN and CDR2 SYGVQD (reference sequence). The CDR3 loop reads CASSECFRTGGNLPQGSPLHF. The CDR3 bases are TGCGCCAGCAGTGAGTGCTTTAGGACAGGGGGCAACCTACCCCAGGGTTCACCCCTCCACTTT.

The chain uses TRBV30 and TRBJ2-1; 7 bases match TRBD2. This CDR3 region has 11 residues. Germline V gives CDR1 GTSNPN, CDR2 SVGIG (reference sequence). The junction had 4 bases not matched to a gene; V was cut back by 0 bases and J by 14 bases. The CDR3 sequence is CAWSVGLGEFF. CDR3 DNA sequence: TGTGCCTGGAGTGTAGGACTAGGGGAGTTCTTC.

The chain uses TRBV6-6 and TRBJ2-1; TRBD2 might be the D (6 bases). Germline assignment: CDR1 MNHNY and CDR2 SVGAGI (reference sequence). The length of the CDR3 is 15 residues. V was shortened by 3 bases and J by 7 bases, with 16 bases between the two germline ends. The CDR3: CASSYAGLALNEQFF. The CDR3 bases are TGTGCCAGCAGTTATGCGGGGCTAGCGCTGAATGAGCAGTTCTTC.

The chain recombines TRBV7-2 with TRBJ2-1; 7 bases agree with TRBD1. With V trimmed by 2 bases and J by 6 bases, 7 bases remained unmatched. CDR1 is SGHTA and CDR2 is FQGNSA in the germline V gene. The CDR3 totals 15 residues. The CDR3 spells CASSLSPGTVNEQFF. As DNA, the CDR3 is TGTGCCAGCAGCTTAAGCCCCGGGACAGTCAATGAGCAGTTCTTC. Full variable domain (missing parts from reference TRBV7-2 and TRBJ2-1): GAGVSQSPSNKVTEKGKDVELRCDPISGHTALYWYRQSLGQGLEFLIYFQGNSAPDKSGLPSDRFSAERTGGSVSTLTIQRTQQEDSAVYLCASSLSPGTVNEQFFGPGTRLTVL.

As DNA, the CDR3 is TGTGCCAGCAGCTTCACAGAAGTGGACAGGGTAAGGAACGGCTACACCTTC. Encoded protein: CASSFTEVDRVRNGYTF. V and J are TRBV5-6 and TRBJ1-2; 8 nucleotides align to TRBD1. Germline V CDR1 and CDR2: SGHDT, YYEEEE. The CDR3 has 17 residues. Trimming at V came to 2 bases and at J to 8 bases, leaving 17 bases not matched to a gene.